The clone carrying this T cell receptor (beta chain) was counted a few times. This CDR3 comprises 16 residues. V was cut by 1 base and J by 5 bases, with 20 bases left in between. CDR1 and CDR2 (germline): DFQATT, SNEGSKA (reference sequence). The sample comes from a study of identical twins. The authors used template switching to add a universal primer site and gave cDNA unique molecular identifiers. A single record per CDR3 protein comes from TCRdb applying MiXCR to the 5' RACE reads. This sample carries some 790,000 distinct CDR3 sequences, 15% to 20% of them seen once, and the ten largest clones take roughly 13%. These data were also filed under a second study, of T cells expressing NK-cell markers.

Sample: PBMCs. The V call is TRBV20-1, the J call TRBJ2-5; D perhaps matches TRBD1 (6 bases). The TCR was taken from a young woman in good health. The CDR3 DNA is TGCAGTGCTAGAGTCCCCAGGGACACCCGAGGGGAGACCCAGTACTTC. It is translated as CSARVPRDTRGETQYF.